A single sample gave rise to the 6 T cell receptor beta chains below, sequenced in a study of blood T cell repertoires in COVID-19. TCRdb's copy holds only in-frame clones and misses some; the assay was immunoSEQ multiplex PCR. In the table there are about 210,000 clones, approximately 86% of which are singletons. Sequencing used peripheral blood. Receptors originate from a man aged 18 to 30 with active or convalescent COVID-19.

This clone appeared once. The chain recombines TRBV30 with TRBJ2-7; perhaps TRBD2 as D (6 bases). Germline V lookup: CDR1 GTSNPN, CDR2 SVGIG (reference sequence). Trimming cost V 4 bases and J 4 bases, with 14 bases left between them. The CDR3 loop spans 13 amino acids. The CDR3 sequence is CAWNLGRGYEQYF. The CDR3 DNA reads TGTGCCTGGAACCTCGGACGGGGGTACGAGCAGTACTTC.

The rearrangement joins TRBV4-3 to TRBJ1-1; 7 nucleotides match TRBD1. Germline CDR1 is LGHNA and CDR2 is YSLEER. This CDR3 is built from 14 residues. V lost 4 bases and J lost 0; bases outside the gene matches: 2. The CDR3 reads CASSLGTVNTEAFF. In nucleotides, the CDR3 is TGCGCCAGCAGCCTAGGGACAGTGAACACTGAAGCTTTCTTT.

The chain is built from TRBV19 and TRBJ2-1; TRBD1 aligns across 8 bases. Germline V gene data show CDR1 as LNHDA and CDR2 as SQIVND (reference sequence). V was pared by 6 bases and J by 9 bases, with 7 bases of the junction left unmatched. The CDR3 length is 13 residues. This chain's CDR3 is CASSKDRAGEQFF. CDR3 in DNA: TGTGCCAGTAGCAAGGACAGGGCGGGTGAGCAGTTCTTC.

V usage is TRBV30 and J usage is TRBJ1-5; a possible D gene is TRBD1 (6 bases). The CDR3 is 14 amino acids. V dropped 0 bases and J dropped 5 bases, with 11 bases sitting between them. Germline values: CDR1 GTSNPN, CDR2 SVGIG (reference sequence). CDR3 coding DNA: TGTGCCTGGAGTGTAGGAGGGGGGGATCAGCCCCAGCATTTT. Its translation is CAWSVGGGDQPQHF. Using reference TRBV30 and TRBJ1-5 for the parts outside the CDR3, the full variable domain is SQTIHQWPATLVQPVGSPLSLECTVEGTSNPNLYWYRQAAGRGLQLLFYSVGIGQISSEVPQNLSASRPQDRQFILSSKKLLLSDSGFYLCAWSVGGGDQPQHFGDGTRLSIL.

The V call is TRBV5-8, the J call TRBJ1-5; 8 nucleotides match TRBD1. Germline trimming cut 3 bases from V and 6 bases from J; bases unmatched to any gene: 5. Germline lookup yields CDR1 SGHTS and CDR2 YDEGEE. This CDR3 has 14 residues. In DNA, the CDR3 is TGTGCCAGCAGCTATGCGACAGGGGCTCAGCCCCAGCATTTT. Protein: CASSYATGAQPQHF.

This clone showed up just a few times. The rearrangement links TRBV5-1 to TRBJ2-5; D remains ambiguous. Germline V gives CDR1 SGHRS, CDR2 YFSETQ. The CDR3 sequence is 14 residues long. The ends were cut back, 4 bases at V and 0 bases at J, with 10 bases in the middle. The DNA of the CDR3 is TGCGCCAGCAGCCCCGGTTTGGACCAAGAGACCCAGTACTTC. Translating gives CASSPGLDQETQYF.